This record looks at one T cell receptor (beta chain) sequence and its context. Authors' methods: For nucleated cells, counts were estimated from reference gene primer amplification. The assay was immunoSEQ multiplex PCR, and TCRdb's table has in-frame clones only and misses some. V and J calls and clone size are copied from that table; D and trimming were computed from the DNA. Here the sample spans under 150,000 clones, around 84% being singletons. The sample originates from a study of blood T cell repertoires in COVID-19. Whole-study context: Spain, Italy and the United States supplied samples that represented acute and convalescent COVID-19. PBMCs, B-cell-depleted T cells, or T cells were the source of the cDNA or gDNA that made up the material.

Germline CDR1 is LGHDT and CDR2 is YNNKEL (reference sequence). This CDR3 region has 14 residues. V shed 4 bases and J shed 4 bases, with 13 bases lying between them. The chain recombines TRBV3-1 (or the pseudogene TRBV3-2) with TRBJ1-2; D not resolved. The sequence came from a man aged 60 to 69 with active or convalescent COVID-19. What was sequenced was peripheral blood. DNA of the CDR3: TGTGCCAGCAGCCCCCCTACCCCGCCCTATGGCTACACCTTC. It encodes CASSPPTPPYGYTF.